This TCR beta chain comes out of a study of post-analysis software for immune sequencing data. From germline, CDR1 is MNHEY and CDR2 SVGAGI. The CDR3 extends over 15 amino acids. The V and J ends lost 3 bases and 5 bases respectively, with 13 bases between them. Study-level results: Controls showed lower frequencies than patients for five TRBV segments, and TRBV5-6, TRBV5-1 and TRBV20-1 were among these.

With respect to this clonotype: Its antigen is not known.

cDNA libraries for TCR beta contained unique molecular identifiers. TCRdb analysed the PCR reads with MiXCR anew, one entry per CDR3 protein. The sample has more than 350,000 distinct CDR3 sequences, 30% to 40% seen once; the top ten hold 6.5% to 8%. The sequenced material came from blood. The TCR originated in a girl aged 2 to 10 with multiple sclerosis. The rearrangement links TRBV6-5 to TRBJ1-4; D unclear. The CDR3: CASSYRSDPNEKLFF. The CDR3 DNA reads TGTGCCAGCAGTTATCGGTCGGACCCGAATGAAAAACTGTTTTTT.